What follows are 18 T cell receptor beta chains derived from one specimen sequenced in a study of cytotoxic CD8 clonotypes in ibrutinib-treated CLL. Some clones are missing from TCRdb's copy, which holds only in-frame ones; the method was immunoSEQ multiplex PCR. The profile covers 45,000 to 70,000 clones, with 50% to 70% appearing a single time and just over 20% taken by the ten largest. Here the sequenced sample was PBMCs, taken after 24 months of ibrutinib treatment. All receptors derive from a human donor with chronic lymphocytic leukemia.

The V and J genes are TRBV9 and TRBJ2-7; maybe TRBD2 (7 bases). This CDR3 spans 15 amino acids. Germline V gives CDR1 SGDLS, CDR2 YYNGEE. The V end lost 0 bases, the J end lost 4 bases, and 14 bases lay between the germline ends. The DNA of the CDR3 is TGTGCCAGCAGCGTAGAGGGGGGGAGCCGGTACGAGCAGTACTTC. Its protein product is CASSVEGGSRYEQYF. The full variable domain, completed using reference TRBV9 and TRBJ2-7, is DSGVTQTPKHLITATGQRVTLRCSPRSGDLSVYWYQQSLDQGLQFLIQYYNGEERAKGNILERFSAQQFPDLHSELNLSSLELGDSALYFCASSVEGGSRYEQYFGPGTRLTVT.

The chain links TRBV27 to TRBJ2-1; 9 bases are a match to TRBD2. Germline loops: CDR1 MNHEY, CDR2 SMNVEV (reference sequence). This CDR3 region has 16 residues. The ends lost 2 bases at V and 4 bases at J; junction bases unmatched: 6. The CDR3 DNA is TGTGCCAGCAGTTTAGCGGGGGGGGATTCGTACAATGAGCAGTTCTTC. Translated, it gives CASSLAGGDSYNEQFF.

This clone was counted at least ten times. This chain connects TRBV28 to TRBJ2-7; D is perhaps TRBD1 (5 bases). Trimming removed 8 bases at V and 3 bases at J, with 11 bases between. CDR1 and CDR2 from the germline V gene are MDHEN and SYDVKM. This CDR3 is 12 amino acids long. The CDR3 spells CASQGSLYEQYF. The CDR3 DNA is TGTGCCAGCCAGGGATCTCTCTACGAGCAGTACTTC. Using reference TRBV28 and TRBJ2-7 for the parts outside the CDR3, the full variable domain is DVKVTQSSRYLVKRTGEKVFLECVQDMDHENMFWYRQDPGLGLRLIYFSYDVKMKEKGDIPEGYSVSREKKERFSLILESASTNQTSMYLCASQGSLYEQYFGPGTRLTVT.

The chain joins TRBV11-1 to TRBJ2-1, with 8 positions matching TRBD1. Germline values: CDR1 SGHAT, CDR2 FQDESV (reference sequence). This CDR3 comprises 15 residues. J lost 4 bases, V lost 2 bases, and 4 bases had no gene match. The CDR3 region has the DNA TGTGCCAGCAGCTTAATGCAGGGGGCGTACAATGAGCAGTTCTTC. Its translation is CASSLMQGAYNEQFF.

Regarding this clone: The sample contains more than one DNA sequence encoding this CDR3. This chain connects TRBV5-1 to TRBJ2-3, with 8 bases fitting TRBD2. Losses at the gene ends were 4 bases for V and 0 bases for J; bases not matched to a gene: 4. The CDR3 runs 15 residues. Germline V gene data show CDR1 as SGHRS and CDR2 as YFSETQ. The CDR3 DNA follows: TGCGCCAGCAGCCGTACTAGCGGTAGCACAGATACGCAGTATTTT. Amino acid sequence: CASSRTSGSTDTQYF.

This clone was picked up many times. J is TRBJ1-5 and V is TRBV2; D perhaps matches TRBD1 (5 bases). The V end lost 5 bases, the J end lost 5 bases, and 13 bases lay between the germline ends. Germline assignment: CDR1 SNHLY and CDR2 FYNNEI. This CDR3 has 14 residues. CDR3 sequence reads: CASSPDRGDQPQHF. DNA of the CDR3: TGTGCCAGCAGTCCCGACCGAGGGGATCAGCCCCAGCATTTT.

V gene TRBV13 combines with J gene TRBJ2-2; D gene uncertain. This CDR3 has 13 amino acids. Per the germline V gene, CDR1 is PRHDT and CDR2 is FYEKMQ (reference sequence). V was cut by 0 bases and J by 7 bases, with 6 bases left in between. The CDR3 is CASSLGSHGELFF. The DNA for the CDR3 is TGTGCCAGCAGCTTAGGTTCCCACGGGGAGCTGTTTTTT.

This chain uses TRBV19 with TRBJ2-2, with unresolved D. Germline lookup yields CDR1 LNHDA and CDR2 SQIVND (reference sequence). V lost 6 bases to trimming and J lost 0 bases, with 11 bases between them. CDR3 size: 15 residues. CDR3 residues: CASSAYIANTGELFF. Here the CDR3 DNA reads TGTGCCAGTAGCGCCTATATCGCGAACACCGGGGAGCTGTTTTTT.

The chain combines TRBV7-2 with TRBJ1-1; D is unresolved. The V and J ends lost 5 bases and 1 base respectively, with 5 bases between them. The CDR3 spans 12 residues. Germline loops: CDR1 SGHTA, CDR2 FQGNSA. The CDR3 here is CASSLQNTEAFF. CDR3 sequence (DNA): TGTGCCAGCAGCCTACAGAACACTGAAGCTTTCTTT.

The CDR3 loop is CASKGGSSTDTQYF. The CDR3 DNA follows: TGTGCCAGCAAAGGCGGATCTTCCACAGATACGCAGTATTTT. The genes are TRBV2 and TRBJ2-3; no clear D. The V and J ends lost 7 bases and 2 bases respectively, with 13 bases between them. The CDR3 is 14 residues long. Germline CDR1 SNHLY, CDR2 FYNNEI.

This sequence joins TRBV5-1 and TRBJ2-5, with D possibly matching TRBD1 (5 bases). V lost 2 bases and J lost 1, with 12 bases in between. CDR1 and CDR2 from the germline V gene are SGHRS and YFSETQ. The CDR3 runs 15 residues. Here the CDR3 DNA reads TGCGCCAGCAGCTTTTCAGGGCAGTCCCAAGAGACCCAGTACTTC. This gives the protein CASSFSGQSQETQYF.

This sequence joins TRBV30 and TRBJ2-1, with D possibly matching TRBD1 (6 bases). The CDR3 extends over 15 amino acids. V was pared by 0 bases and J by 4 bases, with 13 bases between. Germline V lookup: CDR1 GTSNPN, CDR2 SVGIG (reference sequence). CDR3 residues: CAWSVPPGAYNEQFF. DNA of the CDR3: TGTGCCTGGAGTGTACCACCAGGGGCGTACAATGAGCAGTTCTTC. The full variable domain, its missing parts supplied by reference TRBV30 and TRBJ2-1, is SQTIHQWPATLVQPVGSPLSLECTVEGTSNPNLYWYRQAAGRGLQLLFYSVGIGQISSEVPQNLSASRPQDRQFILSSKKLLLSDSGFYLCAWSVPPGAYNEQFFGPGTRLTVL.

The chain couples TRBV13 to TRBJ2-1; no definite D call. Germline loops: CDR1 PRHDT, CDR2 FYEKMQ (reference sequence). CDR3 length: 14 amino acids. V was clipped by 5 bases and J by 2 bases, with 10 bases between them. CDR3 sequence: CASSPSSTYNEQFF. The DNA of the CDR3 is TGTGCCAGCAGCCCGTCGTCCACCTACAATGAGCAGTTCTTC.

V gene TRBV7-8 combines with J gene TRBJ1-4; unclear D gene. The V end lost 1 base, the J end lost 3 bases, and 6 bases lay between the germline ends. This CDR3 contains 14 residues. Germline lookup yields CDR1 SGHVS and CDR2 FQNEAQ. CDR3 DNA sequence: TGTGCCAGCAGCTTAGGATCACCTAATGAAAAACTGTTTTTT. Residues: CASSLGSPNEKLFF.

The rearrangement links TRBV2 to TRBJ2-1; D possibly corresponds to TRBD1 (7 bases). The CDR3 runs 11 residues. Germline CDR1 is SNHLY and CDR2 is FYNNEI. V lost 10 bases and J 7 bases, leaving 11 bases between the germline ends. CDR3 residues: CATQGGNEQFF. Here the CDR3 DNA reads TGTGCCACCCAGGGGGGAAATGAGCAGTTCTTC.

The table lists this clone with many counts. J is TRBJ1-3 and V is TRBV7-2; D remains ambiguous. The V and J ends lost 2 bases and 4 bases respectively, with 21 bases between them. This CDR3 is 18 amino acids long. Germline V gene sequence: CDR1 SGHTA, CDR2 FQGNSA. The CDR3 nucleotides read TGTGCCAGCAGCTTAACCCCTCCCCGACCGGCTGGGGGAAACACCATATATTTT. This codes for CASSLTPPRPAGGNTIYF.

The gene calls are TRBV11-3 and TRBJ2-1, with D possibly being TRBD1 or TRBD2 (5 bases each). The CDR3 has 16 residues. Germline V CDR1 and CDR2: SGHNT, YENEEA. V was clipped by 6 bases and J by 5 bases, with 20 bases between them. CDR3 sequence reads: CASSFTLGTDDNEQFF. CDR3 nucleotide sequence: TGTGCCAGCAGTTTTACACTCGGGACGGATGACAATGAGCAGTTCTTC.

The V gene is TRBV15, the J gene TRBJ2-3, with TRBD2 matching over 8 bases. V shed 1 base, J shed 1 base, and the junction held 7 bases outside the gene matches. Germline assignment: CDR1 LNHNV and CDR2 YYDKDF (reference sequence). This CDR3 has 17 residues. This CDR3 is CATSRGEGGLGTDTQYF. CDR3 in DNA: TGTGCCACCAGCAGAGGAGAGGGGGGACTAGGCACAGATACGCAGTATTTT.